These 5 T cell receptor beta chains share one sample of origin, sequenced in a study of T cell responses to AZD1222 COVID-19 vaccine. Data came from immunoSEQ multiplex PCR; TCRdb stores just in-frame clones and leaves some out. This sample has about 120,000 clones; 70% to 85% occur once, and the top ten carry about 6.2%. The sample in question was peripheral blood, obtained on day 0 of AZD1222 vaccination. These receptors all come from an adult in good health.

This rearrangement joins TRBV4-2 to TRBJ1-3; no reliable D call. Trimming cost V 0 bases and J 0 bases, with 24 bases left between them. CDR3 length equals 21 residues. Germline V gene sequence: CDR1 LGHNA, CDR2 YNFKEQ. The CDR3 DNA reads as TGTGCCAGCAGCCAAGAGGGCCCTGGGCGCGGGGTACTGAGCTCTGGAAACACCATATATTTT. This translates into CASSQEGPGRGVLSSGNTIYF.

This clone was seen once. This sequence joins TRBV27 and TRBJ1-6, with D possibly TRBD1 on 6 matching bases. This CDR3 has 19 amino acids. CDR1 and CDR2 (germline): MNHEY, SMNVEV (reference sequence). The V gene lost 6 bases and the J gene lost 0 bases, with 21 bases spanning the gap. CDR3 residues: CASSSTGWWSSSYNSPLHF. The CDR3 DNA reads TGTGCCAGCAGCTCCACAGGGTGGTGGTCGAGCTCCTATAATTCACCCCTCCACTTT.

The chain has TRBV5-1 and TRBJ2-1; D unclear. V dropped 10 bases and J dropped 5 bases, with 19 bases sitting between them. CDR3 length equals 14 residues. CDR1 is SGHRS and CDR2 is YFSETQ in the germline V gene. The CDR3 region is CASSAPGRHNEQFF. For the CDR3, the DNA is TGCGCCTCCAGCGCCCCGGGTCGGCACAATGAGCAGTTCTTC.

V and J are TRBV19 and TRBJ2-7, with 11 bases identical to TRBD1. Unmatched junction bases numbered 3, after V lost 6 bases and J lost 2 bases. Germline V CDR1 and CDR2: LNHDA, SQIVND (reference sequence). The CDR3 has 14 residues. CDR3 amino acids: CASSRTGGTYEQYF. In nucleotides, the CDR3 is TGTGCCAGTAGCCGGACAGGGGGCACCTACGAGCAGTACTTC. Variable domain in full (rest from reference TRBV19 and TRBJ2-7): DGGITQSPKYLFRKEGQNVTLSCEQNLNHDAMYWYRQDPGQGLRLIYYSQIVNDFQKGDIAEGYSVSREKKESFPLTVTSAQKNPTAFYLCASSRTGGTYEQYFGPGTRLTVT.

The J gene is TRBJ1-5, the V gene TRBV28; 9 nucleotides align to TRBD1. Per germline, CDR1 MDHEN and CDR2 SYDVKM. Unmatched junction bases numbered 6, after V lost 6 bases and J lost 6 bases. The CDR3 covers 14 residues. The CDR3 DNA reads TGTGCCAGCAGGGGACAGGGAAACGGTCAGCCCCAGCATTTT. Translation: CASRGQGNGQPQHF.